The sequence of this T cell receptor beta chain was determined in a study of blood T cell repertoires in COVID-19. Across the study: Samples of COVID-19 (acute and convalescent) were obtained from the United States, Italy and Spain.

Patients at the Seattle site were enrolled during active infection and followed longitudinally. Germline V gene data show CDR1 as LGHDT and CDR2 as YNNKEL (reference sequence). The CDR3 is made up of 13 amino acids. The germline V and J ends were trimmed by 4 bases and 2 bases, with 9 bases remaining between them. Measured with immunoSEQ multiplex PCR; TCRdb has only the in-frame clones, and not every one. This repertoire shows about 160,000 clones, roughly 84% found once; its top ten account for 5.5% to 8%. Sequenced input: peripheral blood. The rearrangement joins TRBV3-1 (or the pseudogene TRBV3-2) to TRBJ2-7; a weak D match, TRBD1 (5 bases). This receptor was identified in an elderly man with COVID-19, enrolled during active disease. CDR3 protein: CASSPGHTYEQYF. The CDR3 DNA reads TGTGCCAGCAGCCCCGGACACACCTACGAGCAGTACTTC.